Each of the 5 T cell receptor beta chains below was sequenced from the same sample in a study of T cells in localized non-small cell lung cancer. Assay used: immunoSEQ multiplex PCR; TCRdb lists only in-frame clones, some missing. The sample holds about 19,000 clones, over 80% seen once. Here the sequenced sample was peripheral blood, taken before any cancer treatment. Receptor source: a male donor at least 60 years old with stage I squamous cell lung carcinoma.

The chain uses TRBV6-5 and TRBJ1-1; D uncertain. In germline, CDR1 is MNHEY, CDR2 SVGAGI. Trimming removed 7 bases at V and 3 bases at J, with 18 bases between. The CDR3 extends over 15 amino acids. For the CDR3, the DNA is TGTGCCAGCACCCGGATATCGGGTAAGGACACTGAAGCTTTCTTT. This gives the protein CASTRISGKDTEAFF.

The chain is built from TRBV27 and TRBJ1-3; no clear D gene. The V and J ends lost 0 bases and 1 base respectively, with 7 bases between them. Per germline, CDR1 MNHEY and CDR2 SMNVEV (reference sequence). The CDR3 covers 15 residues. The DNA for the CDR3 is TGTGCCAGCAGTTTATCTCGGTTATCTGGAAACACCATATATTTT. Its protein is CASSLSRLSGNTIYF.

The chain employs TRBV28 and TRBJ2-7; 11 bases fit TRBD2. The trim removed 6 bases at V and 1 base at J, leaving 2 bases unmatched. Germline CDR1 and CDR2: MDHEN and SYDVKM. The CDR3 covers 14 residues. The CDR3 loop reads CASSRTSGSYEQYF. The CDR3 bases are TGTGCCAGCAGCCGGACTAGCGGGTCCTACGAGCAGTACTTC.

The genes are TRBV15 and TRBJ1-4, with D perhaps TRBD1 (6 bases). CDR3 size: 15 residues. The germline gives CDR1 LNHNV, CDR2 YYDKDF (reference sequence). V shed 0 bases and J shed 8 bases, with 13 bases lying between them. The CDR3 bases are TGTGCCACCAGCAGAGAGGCGGGGGCGGGGGAAAAACTGTTTTTT. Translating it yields CATSREAGAGEKLFF. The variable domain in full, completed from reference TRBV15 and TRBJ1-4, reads DAMVIQNPRYQVTQFGKPVTLSCSQTLNHNVMYWYQQKSSQAPKLLFHYYDKDFNNEADTPDNFQSRRPNTSFCFLDIRSPGLGDTAMYLCATSREAGAGEKLFFGSGTQLSVL.

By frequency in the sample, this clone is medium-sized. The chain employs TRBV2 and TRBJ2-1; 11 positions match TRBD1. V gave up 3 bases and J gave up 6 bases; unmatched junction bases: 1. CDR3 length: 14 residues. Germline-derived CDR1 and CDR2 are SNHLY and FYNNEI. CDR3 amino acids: CASSDGTGGNEQFF. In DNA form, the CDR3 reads TGTGCCAGCAGTGATGGGACAGGGGGCAATGAGCAGTTCTTC.